The clone carrying this T cell receptor (beta chain) came up once. Its cognate antigen is unknown. CD8+ and CD4+ T cells from blood underwent TCR beta sequencing. Random hexamers were used to reverse transcribe the RNA input (about 0.5 to 1 ug). Amplification of TCR beta CDR3 spanned 54 Vbeta and 13 Jbeta via immunoSEQ multiplex PCR. TCRdb re-called the immunoSEQ multiplex PCR reads through MiXCR, storing one row per CDR3 protein. Of 110,000 to 150,000 distinct CDR3 sequences listed, around 94% are singletons. V lost 2 bases, J lost 5 bases, and 13 bases lay in between. Germline CDR1 and CDR2: MGHRA and YSYEKL. The CDR3 has 15 residues. This record belongs to a study of CD8 T cells in Susac syndrome. Study-level points and caveats: Only a relatively small number of individuals were included in the TCR sequencing and HLA analysis.

The V call is TRBV4-1, the J call TRBJ2-4; D might be TRBD1 (6 bases). The source material was CD8+ T cells from PBMCs. The source is a human donor in good health. This CDR3 is CASSQSRGEENIQYF. CDR3 in DNA: TGCGCCAGCAGCCAATCCAGGGGTGAGGAAAACATTCAGTACTTC.